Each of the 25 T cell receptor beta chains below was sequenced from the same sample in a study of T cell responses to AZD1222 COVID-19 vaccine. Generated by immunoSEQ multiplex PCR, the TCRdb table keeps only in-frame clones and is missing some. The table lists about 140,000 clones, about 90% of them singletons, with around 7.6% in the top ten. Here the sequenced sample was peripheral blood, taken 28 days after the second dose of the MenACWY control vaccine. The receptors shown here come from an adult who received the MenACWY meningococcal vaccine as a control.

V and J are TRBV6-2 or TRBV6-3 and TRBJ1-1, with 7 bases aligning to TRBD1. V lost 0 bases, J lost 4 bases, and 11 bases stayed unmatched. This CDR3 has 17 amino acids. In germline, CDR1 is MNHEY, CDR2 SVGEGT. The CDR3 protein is CASSYSMAGGGGTEAFF. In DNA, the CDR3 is TGTGCCAGCAGTTACTCGATGGCGGGAGGGGGCGGCACTGAAGCTTTCTTT.

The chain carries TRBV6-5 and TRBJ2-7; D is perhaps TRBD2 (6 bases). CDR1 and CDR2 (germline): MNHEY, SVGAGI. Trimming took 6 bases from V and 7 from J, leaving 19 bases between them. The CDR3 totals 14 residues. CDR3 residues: CASSKWGGVEEQYF. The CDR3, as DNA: TGTGCCAGCAGCAAATGGGGCGGGGTCGAAGAGCAGTACTTC.

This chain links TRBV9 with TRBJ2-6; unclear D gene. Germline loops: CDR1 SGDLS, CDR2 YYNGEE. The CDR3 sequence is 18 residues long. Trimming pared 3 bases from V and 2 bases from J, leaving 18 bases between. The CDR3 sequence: CASSARASFRPGANVLTF. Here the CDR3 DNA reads TGTGCCAGCAGCGCGCGAGCCTCGTTTCGACCTGGGGCCAACGTCCTGACTTTC.

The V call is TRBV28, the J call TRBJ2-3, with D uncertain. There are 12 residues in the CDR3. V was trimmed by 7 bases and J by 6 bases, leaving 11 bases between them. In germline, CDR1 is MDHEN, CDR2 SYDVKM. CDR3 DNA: TGTGCCAGCATTGCCCTGGGGGATACGCAGTATTTT. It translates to CASIALGDTQYF.

The CDR3 coding sequence is TGTGCCAGCAGCTTAGTGGGGGCCGCAGGATCTTCACCCCTCCACTTT. It translates to CASSLVGAAGSSPLHF. The chain employs TRBV7-2 and TRBJ1-6; perhaps TRBD1 as D (6 bases). Germline V gene data show CDR1 as SGHTA and CDR2 as FQGNSA. The CDR3 is 16 amino acids. The V and J ends lost 1 base and 9 bases respectively, with 16 bases between them.

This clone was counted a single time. CDR3 sequence (DNA): TGTGCCAGCAGTACCGACATGCGAGGCAATCAGCCCCAGCATTTT. The encoded protein is CASSTDMRGNQPQHF. The chain recombines TRBV6-6 with TRBJ1-5; D unresolved. CDR1 and CDR2 (germline): MNHNY, SVGAGI (reference sequence). V lost 5 bases and J lost 2, with 13 bases in between. This CDR3 contains 15 residues.

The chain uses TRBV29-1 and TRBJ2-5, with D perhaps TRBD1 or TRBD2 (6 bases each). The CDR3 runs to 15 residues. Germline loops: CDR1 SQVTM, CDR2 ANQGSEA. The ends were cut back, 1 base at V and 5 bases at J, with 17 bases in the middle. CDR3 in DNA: TGCAGCGTTGAAGGGGCCGGAGGGGGGCTCGAGACCCAGTACTTC. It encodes CSVEGAGGGLETQYF. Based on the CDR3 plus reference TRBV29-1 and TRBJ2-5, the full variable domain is SAVISQKPSRDICQRGTSLTIQCQVDSQVTMMFWYRQQPGQSLTLIATANQGSEATYESGFVIDKFPISRPNLTFSTLTVSNMSPEDSSIYLCSVEGAGGGLETQYFGPGTRLLVL.

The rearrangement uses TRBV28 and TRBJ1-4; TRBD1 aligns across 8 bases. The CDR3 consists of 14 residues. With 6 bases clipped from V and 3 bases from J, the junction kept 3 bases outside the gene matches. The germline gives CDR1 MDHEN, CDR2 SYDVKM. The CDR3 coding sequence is TGTGCCAGCAGCGGACAGGGCTCTAATGAAAAACTGTTTTTT. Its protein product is CASSGQGSNEKLFF.

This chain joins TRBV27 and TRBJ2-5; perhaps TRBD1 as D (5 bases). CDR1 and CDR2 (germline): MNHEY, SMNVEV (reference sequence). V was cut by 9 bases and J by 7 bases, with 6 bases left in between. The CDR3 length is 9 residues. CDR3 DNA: TGTGCCAGTCAGGGGACCCAGTACTTC. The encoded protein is CASQGTQYF.

The CDR3 DNA sequence: TGCGCCAGCAGCGCACAGGGCTATGAGCAGTTCTTC. This codes for CASSAQGYEQFF. The gene calls are TRBV5-1 and TRBJ2-1, with a possible D match to TRBD1 (6 bases). The V end was cut by 4 bases, the J end by 8 bases, with 10 bases between. The CDR3 length is 12 residues. The V gene's germline CDR1 is SGHRS and CDR2 YFSETQ.

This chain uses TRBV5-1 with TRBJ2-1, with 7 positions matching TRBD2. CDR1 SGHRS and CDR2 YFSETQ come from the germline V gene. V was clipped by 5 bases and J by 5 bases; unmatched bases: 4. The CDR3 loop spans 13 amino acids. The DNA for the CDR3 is TGCGCCAGCAGTCGGGGAGGGGACAATGAGCAGTTCTTC. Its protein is CASSRGGDNEQFF.

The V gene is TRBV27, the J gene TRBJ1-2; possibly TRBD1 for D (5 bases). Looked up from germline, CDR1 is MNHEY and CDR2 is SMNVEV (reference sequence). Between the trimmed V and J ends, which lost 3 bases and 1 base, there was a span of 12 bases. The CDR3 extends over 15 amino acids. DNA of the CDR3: TGTGCCAGCAGTTTGGGAGGGGCGATTAACTATGGCTACACCTTC. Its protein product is CASSLGGAINYGYTF.

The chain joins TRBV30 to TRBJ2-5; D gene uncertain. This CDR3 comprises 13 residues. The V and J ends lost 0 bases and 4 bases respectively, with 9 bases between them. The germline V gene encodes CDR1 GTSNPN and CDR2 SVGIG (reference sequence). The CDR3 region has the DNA TGTGCCTGGAGTGTAAGGGTGTCAGAGACCCAGTACTTC. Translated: CAWSVRVSETQYF.

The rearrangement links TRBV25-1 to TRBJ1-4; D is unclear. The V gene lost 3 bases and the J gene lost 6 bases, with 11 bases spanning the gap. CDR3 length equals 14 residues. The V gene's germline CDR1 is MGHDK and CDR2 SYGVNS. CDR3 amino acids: CASSDRTPDEKLFF. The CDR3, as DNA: TGTGCCAGCAGTGACAGGACCCCTGATGAAAAACTGTTTTTT.

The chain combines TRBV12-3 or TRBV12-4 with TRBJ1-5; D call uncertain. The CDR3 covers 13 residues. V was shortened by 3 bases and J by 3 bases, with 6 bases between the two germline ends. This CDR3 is CASSLQDNQPQHF. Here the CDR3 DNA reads TGTGCCAGCAGTTTGCAGGACAATCAGCCCCAGCATTTT.

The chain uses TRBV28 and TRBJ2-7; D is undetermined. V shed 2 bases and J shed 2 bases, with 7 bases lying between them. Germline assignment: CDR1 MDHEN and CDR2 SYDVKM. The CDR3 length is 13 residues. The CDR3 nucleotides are TGTGCCAGCAGTTTACCCGGAACCTACGAGCAGTACTTC. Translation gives CASSLPGTYEQYF.

This CDR3 reads CSASAPSRREHGYTF. DNA for the CDR3: TGCAGTGCTAGTGCCCCCTCTCGTAGGGAACATGGCTACACCTTC. The chain has TRBV20-1 and TRBJ1-2; D unclear. Looked up from germline, CDR1 is DFQATT and CDR2 is SNEGSKA (reference sequence). The CDR3 consists of 15 residues. V dropped 3 bases and J dropped 6 bases, with 20 bases sitting between them.

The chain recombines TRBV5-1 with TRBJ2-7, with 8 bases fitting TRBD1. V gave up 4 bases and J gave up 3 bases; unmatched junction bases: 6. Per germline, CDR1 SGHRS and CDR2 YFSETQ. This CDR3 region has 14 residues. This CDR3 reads CASSPTGDNYEQYF. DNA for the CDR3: TGCGCCAGCAGCCCGACAGGGGATAACTACGAGCAGTACTTC.

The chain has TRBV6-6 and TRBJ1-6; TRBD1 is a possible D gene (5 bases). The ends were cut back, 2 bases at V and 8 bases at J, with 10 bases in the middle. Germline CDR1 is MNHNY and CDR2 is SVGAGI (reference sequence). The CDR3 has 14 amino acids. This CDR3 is CASSYATGDSPLHF. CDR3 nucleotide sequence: TGTGCCAGCAGTTACGCCACGGGGGATTCACCCCTCCACTTT.

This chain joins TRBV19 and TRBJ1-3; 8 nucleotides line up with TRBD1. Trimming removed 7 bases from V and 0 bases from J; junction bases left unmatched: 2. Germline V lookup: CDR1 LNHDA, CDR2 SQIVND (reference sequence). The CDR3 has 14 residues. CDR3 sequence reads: CASMTGDSGNTIYF. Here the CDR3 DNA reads TGTGCCAGTATGACAGGGGACTCTGGAAACACCATATATTTT.

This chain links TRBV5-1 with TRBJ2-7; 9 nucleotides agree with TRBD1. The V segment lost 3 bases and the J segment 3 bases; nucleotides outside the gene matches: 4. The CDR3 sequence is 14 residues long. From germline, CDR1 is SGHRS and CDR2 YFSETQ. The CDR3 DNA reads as TGCGCCAGCAGCTCGGACAGGGGAAACTACGAGCAGTACTTC. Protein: CASSSDRGNYEQYF.

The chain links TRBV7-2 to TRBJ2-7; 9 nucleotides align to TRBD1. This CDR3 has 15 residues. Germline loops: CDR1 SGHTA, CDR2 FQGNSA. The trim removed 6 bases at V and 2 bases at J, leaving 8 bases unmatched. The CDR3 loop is CASSQQGAKTYEQYF. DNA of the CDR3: TGTGCCAGCAGTCAACAGGGGGCCAAAACCTACGAGCAGTACTTC.

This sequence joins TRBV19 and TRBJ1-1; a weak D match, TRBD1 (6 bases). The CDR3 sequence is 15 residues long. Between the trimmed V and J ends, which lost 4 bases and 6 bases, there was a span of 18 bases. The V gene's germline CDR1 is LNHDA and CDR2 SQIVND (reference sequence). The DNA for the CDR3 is TGTGCCAGTAGTAACCAGGGGCTGGGTTCGGCTGAAGCTTTCTTT. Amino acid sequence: CASSNQGLGSAEAFF.

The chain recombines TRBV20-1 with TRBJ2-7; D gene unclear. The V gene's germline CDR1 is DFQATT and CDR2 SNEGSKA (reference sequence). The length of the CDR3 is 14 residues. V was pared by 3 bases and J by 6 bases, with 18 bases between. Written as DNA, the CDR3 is TGCAGTGCTAGTGGCCCAAGGGATTCAGGCGAGCAGTACTTC. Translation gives CSASGPRDSGEQYF.

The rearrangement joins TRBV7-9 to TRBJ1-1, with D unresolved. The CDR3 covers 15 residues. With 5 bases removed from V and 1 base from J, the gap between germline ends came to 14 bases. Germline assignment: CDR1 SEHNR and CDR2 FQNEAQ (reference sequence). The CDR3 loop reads CASSPNTRPNTEAFF. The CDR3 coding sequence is TGTGCCAGCAGCCCAAACACTCGTCCGAACACTGAAGCTTTCTTT.